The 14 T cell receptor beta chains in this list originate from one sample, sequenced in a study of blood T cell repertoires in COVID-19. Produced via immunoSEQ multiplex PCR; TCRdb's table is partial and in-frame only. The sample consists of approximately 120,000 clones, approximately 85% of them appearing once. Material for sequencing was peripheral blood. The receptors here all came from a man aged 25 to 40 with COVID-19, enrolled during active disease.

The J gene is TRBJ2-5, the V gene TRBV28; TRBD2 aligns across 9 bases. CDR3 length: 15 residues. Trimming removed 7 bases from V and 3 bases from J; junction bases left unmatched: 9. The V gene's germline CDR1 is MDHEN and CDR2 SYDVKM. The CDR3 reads CASTAGGGAEETQYF. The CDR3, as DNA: TGTGCCAGCACCGCCGGCGGGGGGGCAGAAGAGACCCAGTACTTC.

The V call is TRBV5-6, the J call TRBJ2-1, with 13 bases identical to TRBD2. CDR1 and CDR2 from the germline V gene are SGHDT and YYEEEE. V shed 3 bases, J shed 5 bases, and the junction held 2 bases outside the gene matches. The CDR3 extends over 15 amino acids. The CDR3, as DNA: TGTGCCAGCAGCTCGGGACTAGCGGGACACAATGAGCAGTTCTTC. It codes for CASSSGLAGHNEQFF.

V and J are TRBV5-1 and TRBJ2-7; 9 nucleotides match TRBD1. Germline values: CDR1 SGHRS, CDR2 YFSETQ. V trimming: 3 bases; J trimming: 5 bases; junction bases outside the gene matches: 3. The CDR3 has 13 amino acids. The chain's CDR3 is CASSWRTGDEQYF. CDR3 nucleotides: TGCGCCAGCAGCTGGAGGACAGGGGACGAGCAGTACTTC.

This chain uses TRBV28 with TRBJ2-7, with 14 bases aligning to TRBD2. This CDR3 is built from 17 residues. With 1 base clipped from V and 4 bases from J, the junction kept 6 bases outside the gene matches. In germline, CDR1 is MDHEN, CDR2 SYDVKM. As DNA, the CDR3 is TGTGCCAGCAGTTTATCGCCCGGGACTAGCGGGGGTTACGAGCAGTACTTC. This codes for CASSLSPGTSGGYEQYF.

CDR3 DNA sequence: TGTGCCAGCAGTAGTAGAGCCAAAAACATTCAGTACTTC. Encoded protein: CASSSRAKNIQYF. The chain combines TRBV6-5 with TRBJ2-4; D uncertain. Trimming removed 5 bases at V and 0 bases at J, with 5 bases between. Germline CDR1 MNHEY, CDR2 SVGAGI. The CDR3 loop spans 13 amino acids.

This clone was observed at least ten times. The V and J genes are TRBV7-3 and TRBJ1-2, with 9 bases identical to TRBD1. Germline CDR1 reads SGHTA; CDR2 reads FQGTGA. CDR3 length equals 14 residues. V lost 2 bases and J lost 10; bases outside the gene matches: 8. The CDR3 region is CASSLDGTGRPYTF. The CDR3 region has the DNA TGTGCCAGCAGCTTAGACGGGACAGGGCGACCCTACACCTTC. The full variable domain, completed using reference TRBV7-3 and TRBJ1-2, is GAGVSQTPSNKVTEKGKYVELRCDPISGHTALYWYRQSLGQGPEFLIYFQGTGAADDSGLPNDRFFAVRPEGSVSTLKIQRTERGDSAVYLCASSLDGTGRPYTFGSGTRLTVV.

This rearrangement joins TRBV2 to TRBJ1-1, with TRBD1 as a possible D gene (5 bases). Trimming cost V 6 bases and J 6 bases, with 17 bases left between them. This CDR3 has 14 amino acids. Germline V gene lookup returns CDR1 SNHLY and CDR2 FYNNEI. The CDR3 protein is CASRGVGGRAEAFF. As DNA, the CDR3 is TGTGCCAGCAGAGGGGTCGGGGGACGGGCTGAAGCTTTCTTT. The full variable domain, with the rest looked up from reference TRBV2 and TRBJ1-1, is EPEVTQTPSHQVTQMGQEVILRCVPISNHLYFYWYRQILGQKVEFLVSFYNNEISEKSEIFDDQFSVERPDGSNFTLKIRSTKLEDSAMYFCASRGVGGRAEAFFGQGTRLTVV.

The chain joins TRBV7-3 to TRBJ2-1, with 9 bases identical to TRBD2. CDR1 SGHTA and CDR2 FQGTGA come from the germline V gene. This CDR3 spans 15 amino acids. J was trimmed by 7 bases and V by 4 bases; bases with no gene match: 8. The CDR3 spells CASSSLAGDQNEQFF. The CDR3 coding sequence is TGTGCCAGCAGCTCTTTAGCGGGAGATCAAAATGAGCAGTTCTTC.

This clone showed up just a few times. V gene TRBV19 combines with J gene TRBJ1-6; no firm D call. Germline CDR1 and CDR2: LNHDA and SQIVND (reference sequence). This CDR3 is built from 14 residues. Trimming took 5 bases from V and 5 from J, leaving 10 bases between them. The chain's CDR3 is CASSLAADNSPLHF. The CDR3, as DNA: TGTGCCAGTAGTCTGGCCGCTGATAATTCACCCCTCCACTTT.

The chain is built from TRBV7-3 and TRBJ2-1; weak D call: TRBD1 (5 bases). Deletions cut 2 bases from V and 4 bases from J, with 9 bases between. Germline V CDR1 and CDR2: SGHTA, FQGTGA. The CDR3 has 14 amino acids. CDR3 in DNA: TGTGCCAGCAGCTTAGGGGCGGCATACAATGAGCAGTTCTTC. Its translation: CASSLGAAYNEQFF.

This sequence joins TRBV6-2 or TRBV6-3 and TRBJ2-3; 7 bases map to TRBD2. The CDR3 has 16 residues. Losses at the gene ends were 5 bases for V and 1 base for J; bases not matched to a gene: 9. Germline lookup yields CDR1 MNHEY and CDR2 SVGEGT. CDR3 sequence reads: CASSRPAGVGTDTQYF. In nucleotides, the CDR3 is TGTGCCAGCAGTCGACCGGCGGGGGTAGGCACAGATACGCAGTATTTT.

CDR3 nucleotides: TGTGCCAGCAGTTTACTCCTAGCGTCGGTGGCCAAAAACATTCAGTACTTC. Protein product: CASSLLLASVAKNIQYF. The gene calls are TRBV27 and TRBJ2-4; TRBD2 is a possible D gene (6 bases). Per the germline V gene, CDR1 is MNHEY and CDR2 is SMNVEV (reference sequence). Between the trimmed V and J ends, which lost 2 bases and 1 base, there was a span of 15 bases. The CDR3 is 17 residues long.

CDR3 in amino acids: CASSPLAGDNEQFF. CDR3 nucleotide sequence: TGTGCCAGCAGCCCTCTAGCGGGGGACAATGAGCAGTTCTTC. V usage is TRBV11-2 and J usage is TRBJ2-1; 10 bases are shared with TRBD2. Trimming cost V 5 bases and J 5 bases; bases outside gene matches: 3. Per the germline V gene, CDR1 is SGHAT and CDR2 is FQNNGV. The CDR3 is made up of 14 amino acids.

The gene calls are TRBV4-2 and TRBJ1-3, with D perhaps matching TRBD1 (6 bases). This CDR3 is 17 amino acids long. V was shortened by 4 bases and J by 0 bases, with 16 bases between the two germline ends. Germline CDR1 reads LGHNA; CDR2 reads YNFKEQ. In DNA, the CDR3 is TGTGCCAGCAGCCCCTTGGGGGGCGGGAGCTCTGGAAACACCATATATTTT. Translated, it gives CASSPLGGGSSGNTIYF.